This T cell receptor (beta chain) emerged from a study of T cells in pancreatic ductal adenocarcinoma (dated by TCRdb to about 2017). About the investigation overall: Surgically resected pancreatic ductal adenocarcinoma specimens were analyzed for the quantity, spatial distribution, and characteristics of both suppressive cells and tumor-infiltrating CD8+ T cells, an effort aimed at clarifying the adaptive T-cell response occurring naturally.

With respect to this clone: No cognate antigen has been identified for it. One base away there is no much larger clone; base qualities are not given.

Paper-wide results and their limitations: Comparisons of clonality between tumor and blood may be biased toward lower diversity because tumors are enriched in CD45RO+ effector T cells rather than naive T cells. Blood samples had more total productive templates and 7 to 10-fold more unique clonotypes than tumor samples. Since most pancreatic cancer patients present with inoperable disease, the resected cohort was skewed toward the minority of patients who had early-stage disease. There was no significant difference in T-cell clonality between tumor and blood, where mean clonality was about 0.1 for tumors and 0.07 to 0.08 for blood.

The germline V gene supplies CDR1 MDHEN and CDR2 SYDVKM. Cut back by 0 bases and 14 bases, the V and J ends lie 14 bases apart. The CDR3 runs 13 amino acids, cysteine and phenylalanine included. Only the CDR3 DNA is retained, 39 bases long and in frame from the first base. The selected pancreatic ductal adenocarcinoma patients had received surgery without neoadjuvant therapy. Right after surgery, resected tumor tissue went into ice-cold media, and part of that tissue was flash frozen for DNA and RNA. The DNeasy Blood and Tissue Kit, with Proteinase K and RNase treatment, was used to extract genomic DNA from 6 or 7 PBMC specimens and 9 or 10 flash-frozen tumor specimens. TCR beta CDR3 regions were amplified from genomic DNA using the immunoSEQ hsTCRB kit. An Illumina HiSeq system was used for high-throughput TRB CDR3 sequencing. The source study handled its data this way. Sequencing reads were analyzed with the immunoSEQ software, and nonproductive sequences with premature stops or frame-shifts were excluded. To calculate repertoire clonality, Shannon entropy was normalized by log2 of the number of unique productive sequences, and that value was subtracted from one. TCRdb provides this immuneACCESS table in a form limited to in-frame rearrangements. Some clones are lacking; in checked studies, under half of them reflect an unresolved V gene, and why the rest are absent is not known. That table furnishes V, J and clone size, whereas the DNA furnished D and trimming. This sample holds 5,600 or so clones; 72% were observed only once. 8.8% of the sample lies in the top ten.

The V and J segments used are TRBV28 and TRBJ2-1; no D gene call is confident. This receptor was taken from a human donor with pancreatic ductal adenocarcinoma. The sequenced material came from pancreatic tumor tissue. The CDR3 sequence is CASSLWGQELEFF. The bases read TGTGCCAGCAGTTTATGGGGCCAGGAACTGGAGTTCTTC. The full variable domain, completed from the reference TRBV28 and TRBJ2-1 proteins outside the CDR3, reads DVKVTQSSRYLVKRTGEKVFLECVQDMDHENMFWYRQDPGLGLRLIYFSYDVKMKEKGDIPEGYSVSREKKERFSLILESASTNQTSMYLCASSLWGQELEFFGPGTRLTVL.